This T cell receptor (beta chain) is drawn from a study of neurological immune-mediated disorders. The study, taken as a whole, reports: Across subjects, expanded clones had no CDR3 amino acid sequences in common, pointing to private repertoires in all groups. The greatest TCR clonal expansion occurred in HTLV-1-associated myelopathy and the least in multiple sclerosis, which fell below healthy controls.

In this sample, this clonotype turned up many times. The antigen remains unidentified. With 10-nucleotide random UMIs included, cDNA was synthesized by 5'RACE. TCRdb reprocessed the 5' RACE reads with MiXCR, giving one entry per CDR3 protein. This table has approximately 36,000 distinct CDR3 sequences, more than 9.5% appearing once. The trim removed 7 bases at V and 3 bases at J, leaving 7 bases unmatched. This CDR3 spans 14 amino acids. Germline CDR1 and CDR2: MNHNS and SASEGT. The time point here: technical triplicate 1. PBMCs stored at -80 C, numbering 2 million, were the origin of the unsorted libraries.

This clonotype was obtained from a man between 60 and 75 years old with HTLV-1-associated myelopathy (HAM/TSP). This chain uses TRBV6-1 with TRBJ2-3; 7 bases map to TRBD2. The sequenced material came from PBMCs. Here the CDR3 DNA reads TGTGCCAGCACTCGCCAGGGAGGGACAGATACGCAGTATTTT. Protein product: CASTRQGGTDTQYF.